These 23 T cell receptor beta chains came from one sample sequenced in a study of blood T cell repertoires in COVID-19. Assay used: immunoSEQ multiplex PCR; TCRdb lists only in-frame clones, some missing. The sample carries 140,000 to 150,000 clones, roughly 84% recorded once. Sequencing used peripheral blood. Receptor source: a human donor with acute or convalescent COVID-19. The donor label of this sample is uncertain.

The chain recombines TRBV6-1 with TRBJ2-1; 9 bases match TRBD1. The CDR3 spans 15 residues. V shed 2 bases and J 4 bases; nucleotides not matched to a gene: 3. The V gene's germline CDR1 is MNHNS and CDR2 SASEGT. As DNA, the CDR3 is TGTGCCAGCAGTGAACCGGGACAGGGATACAATGAGCAGTTCTTC. Its translation is CASSEPGQGYNEQFF.

V usage is TRBV7-2 and J usage is TRBJ2-3; TRBD2 aligns across 11 bases. Germline V CDR1 and CDR2: SGHTA, FQGNSA. After removal of 5 bases from V and 4 bases from J, the junction contained 11 bases not matched to a gene. This CDR3 contains 17 residues. Written as DNA, the CDR3 is TGTGCCAGCAGCCCCGATAGGACTAGCGGGTTATCAGATACGCAGTATTTT. It specifies CASSPDRTSGLSDTQYF.

This clone has just a few counts. V and J are TRBV3-1 (or the pseudogene TRBV3-2) and TRBJ1-2; a possible D gene is TRBD1 (6 bases). Trimming removed 4 bases at V and 5 bases at J, with 20 bases between. The V gene's germline CDR1 is LGHDT and CDR2 YNNKEL (reference sequence). CDR3 length: 16 residues. The CDR3 DNA reads TGTGCCAGCAGCCTAAGAGACGCGGACAGAGGGTATGGCTACACCTTC. This codes for CASSLRDADRGYGYTF.

The V gene is TRBV28, the J gene TRBJ2-7; a possible D gene is TRBD1 (7 bases). The V and J ends lost 5 bases and 3 bases respectively, with 11 bases between them. The germline CDR1 and CDR2 sequences are MDHEN and SYDVKM. The CDR3 loop spans 13 amino acids. The CDR3 sequence is CASSPGGSYEQYF. In DNA form, the CDR3 reads TGTGCCAGCAGTCCAGGGGGGAGCTACGAGCAGTACTTC.

The V and J genes are TRBV10-3 and TRBJ1-5; 7 nucleotides line up with TRBD1. The germline V gene has CDR1 ENHRY and CDR2 SYGVKD. The CDR3 covers 16 residues. Losses at the gene ends were 3 bases for V and 3 bases for J; bases not matched to a gene: 8. Here the CDR3 reads CAISDPGQSPNQPQHF. In DNA form, the CDR3 reads TGTGCCATCAGTGACCCGGGACAGTCACCCAATCAGCCCCAGCATTTT.

V usage is TRBV13 and J usage is TRBJ2-1; maybe TRBD2 (7 bases). The CDR3 covers 16 residues. Trimming took 4 bases from V and 7 from J, leaving 20 bases between them. CDR1 PRHDT and CDR2 FYEKMQ come from the germline V gene (reference sequence). The DNA of the CDR3 is TGTGCCAGCAGCTACCCCCGGTTAGGGGGAGGGAATGAGCAGTTCTTC. It codes for CASSYPRLGGGNEQFF.

V usage is TRBV7-3 and J usage is TRBJ2-6; 7 bases agree with TRBD1. The CDR3 totals 17 residues. The germline V gene has CDR1 SGHTA and CDR2 FQGTGA. V shed 5 bases, J shed 0 bases, and the junction held 7 bases outside the gene matches. CDR3 bases: TGTGCCAGCAGCCCAAGGACAGGACTCTCTGGGGCCAACGTCCTGACTTTC. Protein: CASSPRTGLSGANVLTF.

V and J are TRBV6-5 and TRBJ1-4, with 7 bases that match TRBD1. J lost 8 bases, V lost 7 bases, and 10 bases had no gene match. The CDR3 contains 14 residues. Germline CDR1 and CDR2: MNHEY and SVGAGI. The CDR3 DNA reads as TGTGCCAGCACCCCGACAGGGTTCCGCGAAAAACTGTTTTTT. As protein: CASTPTGFREKLFF.

This clone turned up a few times. The rearrangement links TRBV27 to TRBJ2-7; 13 bases are shared with TRBD2. The germline gives CDR1 MNHEY, CDR2 SMNVEV (reference sequence). Germline trimming cut 5 bases from V and 4 bases from J; bases unmatched to any gene: 5. This CDR3 region has 15 residues. The CDR3 DNA reads as TGTGCCAGCAGTCGACTAGCGGGGGGACAGTACGAGCAGTACTTC. Protein: CASSRLAGGQYEQYF.

The chain is built from TRBV28 and TRBJ2-5; possibly TRBD1 for D (8 bases). Looked up from germline, CDR1 is MDHEN and CDR2 is SYDVKM. The CDR3 has 14 residues. Trimming removed 5 bases at V and 5 bases at J, with 15 bases between. The CDR3 protein is CASSQYRGGETQYF. The CDR3 region has the DNA TGTGCCAGCAGTCAGTACAGGGGGGGCGAGACCCAGTACTTC.

This clone occurred a few times. V and J are TRBV15 and TRBJ2-7, with D possibly TRBD1 on 5 matching bases. This CDR3 is built from 15 residues. Trimming removed 0 bases at V and 2 bases at J, with 11 bases between. Germline values: CDR1 LNHNV, CDR2 YYDKDF (reference sequence). The CDR3: CATSREQDPTYEQYF. The CDR3, as DNA: TGTGCCACCAGCAGAGAACAGGACCCCACCTACGAGCAGTACTTC.

The V gene is TRBV7-6, the J gene TRBJ1-6; TRBD1 matches 10 bases. The ends lost 5 bases at V and 8 bases at J; junction bases unmatched: 15. The length of the CDR3 is 18 residues. Germline CDR1 is SGHVS and CDR2 is FNYEAQ. CDR3 loop: CASSLLIQPGQGHSPLHF. The DNA of the CDR3 is TGTGCCAGCAGCCTACTCATCCAGCCGGGACAGGGGCATTCACCCCTCCACTTT.

V usage is TRBV19 and J usage is TRBJ1-1; no reliable D call. The CDR3 is 16 amino acids. Germline CDR1 is LNHDA and CDR2 is SQIVND (reference sequence). Trimming removed 0 bases from V and 1 base from J, with 12 bases in between. The CDR3 DNA reads TGTGCCAGTAGTATAGATCTGCGGATACCGAACACTGAAGCTTTCTTT. Protein product: CASSIDLRIPNTEAFF.

V gene TRBV21-1 combines with J gene TRBJ2-7; the table assigns TRBD1, which was not confirmed against the DNA. TRBV21-1 is classified as a pseudogene. The CDR3 is 15 residues long. For the CDR3, the DNA is TGTGCCAGCAGCACCCGGCACGGGACAGGGAACGAGCAGTACGTC. It yields the protein CASSTRHGTGNEQYV.

The chain uses TRBV7-6 and TRBJ2-2; 11 nucleotides align to TRBD2. Trimming at V came to 4 bases and at J to 6 bases, leaving 7 bases not matched to a gene. Looked up from germline, CDR1 is SGHVS and CDR2 is FNYEAQ. There are 16 residues in the CDR3. The CDR3 sequence: CASSSELAGVAGELFF. In nucleotides, the CDR3 is TGTGCCAGCAGCTCCGAACTAGCGGGAGTCGCCGGGGAGCTGTTTTTT. The full variable domain, completed using reference TRBV7-6 and TRBJ2-2, is GAGVSQSPRYKVTKRGQDVALRCDPISGHVSLYWYRQALGQGPEFLTYFNYEAQQDKSGLPNDRFSAERPEGSISTLTIQRTEQRDSAMYRCASSSELAGVAGELFFGEGSRLTVL.

The CDR3 loop is CASSLVAGDYEQYF. In DNA, the CDR3 is TGTGCCAGCAGTTTAGTTGCCGGGGATTACGAGCAGTACTTC. This chain links TRBV28 with TRBJ2-7, with D possibly being TRBD2 (5 bases). Germline CDR1 MDHEN, CDR2 SYDVKM. Trimming pared 2 bases from V and 4 bases from J, leaving 12 bases between. This CDR3 has 14 residues.

The chain carries TRBV2 and TRBJ1-5; D is unresolved. From germline, CDR1 is SNHLY and CDR2 FYNNEI. CDR3 length equals 13 residues. Trimming left V 4 bases short and J 4 bases short, with 8 bases between. The CDR3 loop reads CASSAWPNQPQHF. The CDR3 coding sequence is TGTGCCAGCAGTGCATGGCCAAATCAGCCCCAGCATTTT.

The CDR3 DNA is TGCGCCAGCACTGCTGGGGCAGTCAATTCACCCCTCCACTTT. Encoded protein: CASTAGAVNSPLHF. The chain couples TRBV10-1 to TRBJ1-6; D is perhaps TRBD1 (5 bases). This CDR3 is 14 amino acids long. The germline gives CDR1 WNHNN, CDR2 SYGVQD (reference sequence). V shed 7 bases and J shed 7 bases, with 14 bases lying between them.

This rearrangement joins TRBV30 to TRBJ1-1; D possibly corresponds to TRBD1 (6 bases). Trimming left V 3 bases short and J 0 bases short, with 14 bases between. CDR1 GTSNPN and CDR2 SVGIG come from the germline V gene (reference sequence). CDR3 length: 15 residues. CDR3 bases: TGTGCCTGGAGCGACACCGGGACATTGAACACTGAAGCTTTCTTT. Translation: CAWSDTGTLNTEAFF.

The V call is TRBV3-1 (or the pseudogene TRBV3-2), the J call TRBJ1-2, with 7 nucleotides matching TRBD1. The CDR3 extends over 15 amino acids. The J segment lost 6 bases and the V segment lost 1 base, leaving 8 bases of the junction unmatched. Germline CDR1 LGHDT, CDR2 YNNKEL (reference sequence). The CDR3 protein is CASSQGPQGENGYTF. The CDR3 DNA sequence: TGTGCCAGCAGCCAAGGCCCTCAGGGGGAGAATGGCTACACCTTC.

The genes are TRBV18 and TRBJ1-5; weak D call: TRBD1 (5 bases). From germline, CDR1 is KGHSH and CDR2 LQKENI. This CDR3 contains 14 residues. Trimming removed 2 bases from V and 5 bases from J, with 10 bases in between. The CDR3 coding sequence is TGTGCCAGCTCACCAACCCGGGGGGATCAGCCCCAGCATTTT. This translates into CASSPTRGDQPQHF.

A word on this clone: The sample contains more than one DNA sequence encoding this CDR3. The CDR3 spells CASSQGLAVYNEQFF. The CDR3 region has the DNA TGTGCCAGCAGCCAGGGACTAGCGGTATACAATGAGCAGTTCTTC. This chain joins TRBV14 and TRBJ2-1, with 11 bases matching TRBD2. The CDR3 is 15 residues long. Germline values: CDR1 SGHDN, CDR2 FVKESK. The V segment lost 3 bases and the J segment 4 bases; nucleotides outside the gene matches: 2. The whole variable domain, remainder taken from reference TRBV14 and TRBJ2-1, is EAGVTQFPSHSVIEKGQTVTLRCDPISGHDNLYWYRRVMGKEIKFLLHFVKESKQDESGMPNNRFLAERTGGTYSTLKVQPAELEDSGVYFCASSQGLAVYNEQFFGPGTRLTVL.

In this sample, this clone turned up a few times. CDR3 nucleotide sequence: TGCGCCAGCAGCCAAGATTTGGAGGGGTGGGATGGCTACACCTTC. This codes for CASSQDLEGWDGYTF. This chain uses TRBV4-3 with TRBJ1-2, with a weak D call TRBD1 (5 bases). Germline CDR1 is LGHNA and CDR2 is YSLEER. The germline V and J ends were trimmed by 0 bases and 6 bases, with 14 bases remaining between them. The CDR3 consists of 15 residues.